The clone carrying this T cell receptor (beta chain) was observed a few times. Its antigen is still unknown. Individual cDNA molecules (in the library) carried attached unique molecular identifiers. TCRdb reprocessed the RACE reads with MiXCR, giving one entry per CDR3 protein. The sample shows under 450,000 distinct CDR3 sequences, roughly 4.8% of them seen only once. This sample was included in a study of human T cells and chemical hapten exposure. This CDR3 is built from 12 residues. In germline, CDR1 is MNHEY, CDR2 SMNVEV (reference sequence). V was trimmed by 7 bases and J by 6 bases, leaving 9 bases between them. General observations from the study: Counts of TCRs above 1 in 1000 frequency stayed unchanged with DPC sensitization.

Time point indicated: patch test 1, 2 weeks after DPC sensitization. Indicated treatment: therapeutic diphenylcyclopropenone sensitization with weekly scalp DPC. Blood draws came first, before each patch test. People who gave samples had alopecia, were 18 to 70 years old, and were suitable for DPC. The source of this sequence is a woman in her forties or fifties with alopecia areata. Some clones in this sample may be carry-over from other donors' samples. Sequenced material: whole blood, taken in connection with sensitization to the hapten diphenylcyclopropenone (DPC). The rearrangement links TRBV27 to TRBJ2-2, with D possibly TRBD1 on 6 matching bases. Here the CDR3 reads CASKGGAGELFF. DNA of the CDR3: TGTGCCAGCAAAGGGGGTGCCGGGGAGCTGTTTTTT.